The clone carrying this T cell receptor (beta chain) was picked up a small number of times. Its antigen is not known. V was clipped by 6 bases and J by 14 bases, with 20 bases between them. The CDR3 sequence is 13 residues long. The V gene's germline CDR1 is MDHEN and CDR2 SYDVKM. Using quantitative 5'-RACE with molecular barcodes, the authors made TCR beta libraries. From the 5' RACE reads, TCRdb called clonotypes with MiXCR, one entry per CDR3 protein. The top ten hold 30% to 35% of the sample, which has under 150,000 distinct CDR3 sequences, roughly 15% seen once. These data belong to a study of CD8 T cells in ankylosing spondylitis. General study results and limits: Relatively rare in peripheral blood, disease-linked clones were also CD8+. It appeared that ankylosing spondylitis blood was characterized by a TCR beta motif of fewer than 10 highly homologous variants.

The receptor was derived from a male donor with ankylosing spondylitis. The gene calls are TRBV28 and TRBJ2-1; maybe TRBD1 (6 bases). Sample: blood, either unsorted or a sorted T cell fraction (not recorded which). The CDR3 bases are TGTGCCAGCAGAACTCTAGGGGGAAATGGTGAGTTCTTC. Residues: CASRTLGGNGEFF.